Below, one T cell receptor (beta chain) is given with its context. TCRdb re-called the 5' RACE reads; every CDR3 protein appears as one record, without DNA. In all, the sample yields about 160,000 distinct CDR3 sequences. This entry is derived from a study of T cells expressing NK-cell markers. About the study: HCMV seropositivity characterized most of the eight sequenced donors, and seronegativity one.

This TCR was recovered from a woman aged 18 to 75 in good health. Material: blood T cells: a sorted CD56 or NKG2C T cell subset, CD4+ or CD8+ T cells, or bulk PBMC T cells (not recorded which).

The CDR3: CAISEIKDRTGKAFF. This chain connects TRBV10-3 to TRBJ1-1; TCRdb calls TRBD1, which cannot be checked without DNA. CDR1 ENHRY and CDR2 SYGVKD come from the germline V gene. The CDR3 sequence is 15 residues long.